This TCR beta chain was retrieved from a study of cytomegalovirus exposure and HLA in healthy donors. Germline CDR1 is SGHTA and CDR2 is FQGNSA. The CDR3 runs 13 residues. V shed 5 bases and J shed 3 bases, with 11 bases lying between them. In regard to this clone: What it binds is unknown.

The study, taken as a whole, reports: A likely sequencing artifact accounted for one observed cluster of highly shared sequence variants. Some TCR beta chains (approximately 180 of them) were listed as cytomegalovirus-associated. Productive rates of about 87% or about 30% were seen for most TCR beta V segments in an earlier analysis. Reports indicated that the classifier achieved high specificity and sensitivity in diagnosing cytomegalovirus status.

Amplification used 60 Vbeta primers and 13 Jbeta primers. TCRdb's copy holds only in-frame clones and misses some; the assay was immunoSEQ multiplex PCR. This table lists 100,000 to 150,000 clones. Sequenced: PBMCs. V and J are TRBV7-2 and TRBJ2-7; D uncertain. This receptor was taken from a man aged 25-40 years in good health and CMV-seronegative. In nucleotides, the CDR3 is TGTGCCAGCAGCCTAGTACAACACTACGAGCAGTACTTC. This encodes CASSLVQHYEQYF. Looking up the rest from reference TRBV7-2 and TRBJ2-7 gives the full variable domain: GAGVSQSPSNKVTEKGKDVELRCDPISGHTALYWYRQSLGQGLEFLIYFQGNSAPDKSGLPSDRFSAERTGGSVSTLTIQRTQQEDSAVYLCASSLVQHYEQYFGPGTRLTVT.